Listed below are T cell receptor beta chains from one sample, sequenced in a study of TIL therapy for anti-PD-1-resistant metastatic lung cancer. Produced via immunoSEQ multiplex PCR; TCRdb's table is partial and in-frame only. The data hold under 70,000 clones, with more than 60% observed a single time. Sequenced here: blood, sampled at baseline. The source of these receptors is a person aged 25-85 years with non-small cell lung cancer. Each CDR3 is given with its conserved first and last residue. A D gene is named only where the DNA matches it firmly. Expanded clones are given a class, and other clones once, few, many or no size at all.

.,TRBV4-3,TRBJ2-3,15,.,CASSQDSLGRRTQYF,TGCGCCAGCAGCCAAGATTCCCTAGGGCGACGGACGCAGTATTTT
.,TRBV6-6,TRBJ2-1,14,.,CASRKEGSNNEQFF,TGTGCCAGCCGAAAGGAGGGGTCCAACAATGAGCAGTTCTTC
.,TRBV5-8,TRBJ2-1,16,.,CASSQFSGQSYNEQFF,TGTGCCAGCAGCCAATTCTCGGGACAATCCTACAATGAGCAGTTCTTC
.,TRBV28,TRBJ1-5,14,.,CASRPHISNQPQHF,TGTGCCAGCAGGCCTCATATTAGCAATCAGCCCCAGCATTTT
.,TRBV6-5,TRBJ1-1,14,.,CASSSPHGGAEAFF,TGTGCCAGCAGTTCCCCTCATGGGGGCGCTGAAGCTTTCTTT
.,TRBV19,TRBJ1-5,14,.,CASGGHDSNQPQHF,TGTGCCAGTGGGGGCCACGATAGCAATCAGCCCCAGCATTTT
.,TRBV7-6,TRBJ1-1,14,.,CASSLGGRGTEAFF,TGTGCCAGCAGCTTAGGTGGCAGAGGTACTGAAGCTTTCTTT
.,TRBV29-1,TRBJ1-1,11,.,CSVQTDTEAFF,TGCAGCGTCCAAACGGACACTGAAGCTTTCTTT
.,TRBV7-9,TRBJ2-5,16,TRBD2,CASSPGLAGGQETQYF,TGTGCCAGCAGCCCCGGACTAGCGGGAGGGCAAGAGACCCAGTACTTC
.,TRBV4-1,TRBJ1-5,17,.,CASSQEGGQIGNQPQHF,TGCGCCAGCAGCCAAGAAGGAGGGCAGATCGGCAATCAGCCCCAGCATTTT
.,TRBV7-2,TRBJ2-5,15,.,CASSLNEGNQETQYF,TGTGCCAGCAGCCTTAACGAGGGCAACCAAGAGACCCAGTACTTC
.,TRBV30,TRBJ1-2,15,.,CAWSKTQGVYYSYTF,TGTGCCTGGAGTAAAACACAAGGGGTGTATTATAGCTACACCTTC
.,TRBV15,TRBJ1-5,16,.,CATSRDRTARLEPQHF,TGTGCCACCAGCAGAGACCGGACAGCCCGGCTAGAGCCCCAGCATTTT
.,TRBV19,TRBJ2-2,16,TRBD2,CASSPLAGGVTGELFF,TGTGCCAGTAGCCCCCTAGCGGGAGGAGTAACCGGGGAGCTGTTTTTT
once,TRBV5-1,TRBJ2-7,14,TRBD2,CASSSSGISYEQYF,TGCGCCAGCAGCTCTAGCGGGATCTCCTACGAGCAGTACTTC
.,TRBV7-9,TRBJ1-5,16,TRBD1,CASSHTGGAGNQPQHF,TGTGCCAGCAGCCATACAGGGGGCGCGGGCAATCAGCCCCAGCATTTT
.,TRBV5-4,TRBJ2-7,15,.,CASSLGQTSTYEQYF,TGTGCCAGCAGCTTAGGACAGACCTCAACCTACGAGCAGTACTTC
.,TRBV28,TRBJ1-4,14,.,CASSLPTLGEKLFF,TGTGCCAGCAGTTTACCCACACTGGGGGAAAAACTGTTTTTT
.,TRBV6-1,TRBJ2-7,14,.,CASSGRGVSYEQYF,TGTGCCAGCAGTGGGCGGGGCGTCTCCTACGAGCAGTACTTC
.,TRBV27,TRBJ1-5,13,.,CASGFRGNQPQHF,TGTGCCAGCGGGTTTCGGGGCAATCAGCCCCAGCATTTT
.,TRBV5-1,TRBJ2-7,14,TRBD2,CASSGTSGGYEQYF,TGCGCCAGCAGCGGAACTAGCGGGGGCTACGAGCAGTACTTC
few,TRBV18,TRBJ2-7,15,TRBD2,CASSPPGLGADEQYF,TGTGCCAGCTCACCTCCGGGACTAGGCGCCGACGAGCAGTACTTC
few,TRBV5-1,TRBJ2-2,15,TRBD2,CASSLSGGYTGELFF,TGCGCCAGCAGCTTGTCGGGAGGGTACACCGGGGAGCTGTTTTTT
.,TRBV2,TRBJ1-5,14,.,CASRRENSNQPQHF,TGTGCCAGCAGGCGTGAGAATAGCAATCAGCCCCAGCATTTT
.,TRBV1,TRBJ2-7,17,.,CTSSLHTGSQYSYEQYF,TGCACCAGCAGCCTGCATACCGGGAGCCAGTACTCCTACGAGCAGTACTTC
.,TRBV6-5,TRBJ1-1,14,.,CASSYQGRGTEAFF,TGTGCCAGCAGTTACCAGGGTCGGGGCACTGAAGCTTTCTTT
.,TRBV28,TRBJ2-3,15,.,CASRLGGRRTDTQYF,TGTGCCAGCAGGTTAGGTGGCAGACGCACAGATACGCAGTATTTT
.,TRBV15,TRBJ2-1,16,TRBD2,CATSRPTGGARNEQFF,TGTGCCACCAGCAGGCCGACCGGGGGGGCGCGTAATGAGCAGTTCTTC